This T cell receptor (beta chain) was recorded in a study of blood T cell repertoires in COVID-19. CDR3 length: 16 amino acids. Looked up from germline, CDR1 is SGHNT and CDR2 is YYREEE (reference sequence). V was pared by 0 bases and J by 5 bases, with 17 bases between. Sequenced by immunoSEQ multiplex PCR; TCRdb stores in-frame clones only, minus some. The sample includes 200,000 to 250,000 clones, almost 90% of them seen just once. This chain uses TRBV5-4 with TRBJ2-5; possibly TRBD2 for D (6 bases). The source material was PBMCs or T cells enriched from blood (not recorded which). This TCR derives from a young man who had been exposed to COVID-19. CDR3 in DNA: TGTGCCAGCAGCTTGGCGATTCAGGGAGGTTCGGAGACCCAGTACTTC. Its translation: CASSLAIQGGSETQYF.